The 10 T cell receptor beta chains listed next were all sequenced from one sample in a study of cytomegalovirus exposure and HLA in healthy donors. Produced via immunoSEQ multiplex PCR; TCRdb's table is partial and in-frame only. The sample shows some 170,000 clones, approximately 89% of them seen only once. The sequenced sample consisted of PBMCs. The receptors derive from a man aged 18 to 30 in good health and CMV-seropositive.

The CDR3 DNA is TGTGCCACCTACCAAGAGACCCAGTACTTC. This codes for CATYQETQYF. The chain is built from TRBV6-6 and TRBJ2-5; D is uncertain. The CDR3 totals 10 residues. Per germline, CDR1 MNHNY and CDR2 SVGAGI (reference sequence). The V and J ends lost 10 bases and 0 bases respectively, with 3 bases between them.

This clone occurred once. V usage is TRBV7-9 and J usage is TRBJ2-5, with D tentatively TRBD2 (6 bases). V was cut by 7 bases and J by 3 bases, with 27 bases left in between. Germline CDR1 is SEHNR and CDR2 is FQNEAQ (reference sequence). This CDR3 is 18 amino acids long. The DNA of the CDR3 is TGTGCCAGCAAAGGAAGAGGGACTTCTCACTCAGGGAAAGAGACCCAGTACTTC. Translation: CASKGRGTSHSGKETQYF.

V usage is TRBV7-2 and J usage is TRBJ2-1, with D unresolved. The ends were cut back, 5 bases at V and 4 bases at J, with 9 bases in the middle. Germline lookup yields CDR1 SGHTA and CDR2 FQGNSA. The length of the CDR3 is 13 residues. The CDR3 loop reads CASSPRSYNEQFF. The CDR3 nucleotides read TGTGCCAGCAGCCCCCGTAGTTACAATGAGCAGTTCTTC. Together with reference TRBV7-2 and TRBJ2-1, the CDR3 gives the full variable domain: GAGVSQSPSNKVTEKGKDVELRCDPISGHTALYWYRQSLGQGLEFLIYFQGNSAPDKSGLPSDRFSAERTGGSVSTLTIQRTQQEDSAVYLCASSPRSYNEQFFGPGTRLTVL.

The J gene is TRBJ1-2, the V gene TRBV9; no firm D call. CDR1 SGDLS and CDR2 YYNGEE come from the germline V gene. The CDR3 sequence is 13 residues long. With 7 bases removed from V and 1 base from J, the gap between germline ends came to 11 bases. CDR3 nucleotide sequence: TGTGCCAGCTCCTCCGGGGATAACTATGGCTACACCTTC. Its protein is CASSSGDNYGYTF. The full variable domain, with the rest looked up from reference TRBV9 and TRBJ1-2, is DSGVTQTPKHLITATGQRVTLRCSPRSGDLSVYWYQQSLDQGLQFLIQYYNGEERAKGNILERFSAQQFPDLHSELNLSSLELGDSALYFCASSSGDNYGYTFGSGTRLTVV.

The chain has TRBV28 and TRBJ2-5; 11 positions agree with TRBD2. Germline V gives CDR1 MDHEN, CDR2 SYDVKM. The CDR3 runs 16 residues. Trimming took 5 bases from V and 4 from J; bases not matched to a gene: 9. CDR3 sequence (DNA): TGTGCCAGCAGTCCTCTAGCGGGAGGTTTCCCAGAGACCCAGTACTTC. Its translation is CASSPLAGGFPETQYF.

The V call is TRBV5-1, the J call TRBJ1-5; D is unresolved. The CDR3 has 14 amino acids. Deletions cut 0 bases from V and 5 bases from J, with 9 bases between. The germline V gene encodes CDR1 SGHRS and CDR2 YFSETQ. This CDR3 reads CASSLGQADQPQHF. In DNA, the CDR3 is TGCGCCAGCAGCTTGGGACAAGCAGATCAGCCCCAGCATTTT.

V gene TRBV7-9 combines with J gene TRBJ2-7, with D possibly being TRBD1 (5 bases). The V and J ends lost 5 bases and 2 bases respectively, with 13 bases between them. The CDR3 consists of 14 residues. Germline CDR1 is SEHNR and CDR2 is FQNEAQ (reference sequence). For the CDR3, the DNA is TGTGCCAGCAGCCCTGCCGCAGGGCCCTACGAGCAGTACTTC. Translation: CASSPAAGPYEQYF.

The V and J genes are TRBV7-2 and TRBJ2-7, with D maybe TRBD2 (6 bases). Trimming removed 5 bases from V and 6 bases from J, with 17 bases in between. The germline CDR1 and CDR2 sequences are SGHTA and FQGNSA. CDR3 length: 14 amino acids. CDR3 sequence reads: CASSRGDSFAEQYF. For the CDR3, the DNA is TGTGCCAGCAGCCGCGGGGACTCCTTCGCCGAGCAGTACTTC.

The chain links TRBV7-2 to TRBJ2-3; TRBD2 matches 9 bases. The length of the CDR3 is 17 residues. In germline, CDR1 is SGHTA, CDR2 FQGNSA. J was trimmed by 4 bases and V by 0 bases; bases with no gene match: 8. CDR3 DNA sequence: TGTGCCAGCAGCTTAGCACTAGCGGGCCCTAAGGCAGATACGCAGTATTTT. The encoded protein is CASSLALAGPKADTQYF.

This clone has more than one count but fewer than ten. The chain has TRBV5-1 and TRBJ2-7, with a weak D call TRBD1 (5 bases). CDR1 and CDR2 (germline): SGHRS, YFSETQ. CDR3 size: 15 residues. V lost 1 base and J 2 bases, leaving 13 bases between the germline ends. CDR3 bases: TGCGCCAGCAGCTTGTTCTCAGGGAATCCCTACGAGCAGTACTTC. Translation gives CASSLFSGNPYEQYF.